This TCR beta chain came from a study of shared clonotypes between healthy human individuals. Overall study context: Ranging from 18 to 49 in age, donors were two women and a few men.

Turning to this clone: The antigen remains unidentified.

The study, taken as a whole, reports: The study found lower generation probabilities in non-shared clonotypes than in those shared by all four donors.

Clones were read by immunoSEQ multiplex PCR, and TCRdb kept only the in-frame ones, dropping some. Found here are hundreds of thousands of clones, 95% to 98% of them singletons; the top ten hold about 0.06%. The donor population consisted of healthy HIV-negative adults with no recent acute infections or vaccinations. The CDR3 sequence is 17 residues long. The germline gives CDR1 SNHLY, CDR2 FYNNEI. Unmatched junction bases numbered 16, after V lost 8 bases and J lost 7 bases. The sequenced material came from naive CD4+ T cells sorted from blood. Subset denoted: CD45RA+ positively selected. The rearrangement links TRBV2 to TRBJ2-1; 11 bases align to TRBD2. The receptor's source is a woman aged 30 to 39 in good health. CDR3 residues: CASLGVVAGGPSNEQFF. The CDR3 DNA reads as TGTGCCAGCCTCGGGGTGGTAGCGGGAGGGCCATCAAATGAGCAGTTCTTC.